Given below is one TCR beta chain in context. Its antigen is not identified. The record originates from a study of cytomegalovirus exposure and HLA in healthy donors. Study-level information: There were roughly 80 million unique TCRs (from HLA-typed donors) in an early data release. Study-level findings and limits: Within an earlier analysis, most TCR beta V segments proved productive either about 90% or about 30% of the time. Sequencing probably produced one cluster of sequence variants that were highly shared. There were a few CMV-associated chains whose specificity for CMV antigens was confirmed in vitro.

This PCR relied on a set of 60 Vbeta primers and 13 Jbeta primers. Repertoires were generated with immunoSEQ multiplex PCR, while TCRdb's copy carries only in-frame clones and drops some. The table records 130,000 or so clones, 66% of them present only once. CDR3 length: 12 amino acids. V was shortened by 5 bases and J by 1 base, with 5 bases between the two germline ends. Germline V gives CDR1 MNHNY, CDR2 SVGAGI (reference sequence). The specimen sequenced was PBMCs. This TCR came from a woman aged 60 to 75 in good health and CMV-seronegative. The chain uses TRBV6-6 and TRBJ1-1; no definite D call. The CDR3, as DNA: TGTGCCAGCAGTCAGGCGAACACTGAAGCTTTCTTT. This encodes CASSQANTEAFF.